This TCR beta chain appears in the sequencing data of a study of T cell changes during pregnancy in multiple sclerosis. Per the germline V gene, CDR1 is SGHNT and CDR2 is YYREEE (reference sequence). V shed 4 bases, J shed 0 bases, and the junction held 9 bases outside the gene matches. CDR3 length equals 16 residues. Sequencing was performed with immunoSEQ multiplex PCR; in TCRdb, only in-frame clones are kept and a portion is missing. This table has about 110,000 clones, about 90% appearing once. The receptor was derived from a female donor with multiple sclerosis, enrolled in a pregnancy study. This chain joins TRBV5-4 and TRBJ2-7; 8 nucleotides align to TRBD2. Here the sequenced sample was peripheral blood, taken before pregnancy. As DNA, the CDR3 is TGTGCCAGCAGCCAAGATGCTAGCGGGTACTCCTACGAGCAGTACTTC. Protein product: CASSQDASGYSYEQYF.